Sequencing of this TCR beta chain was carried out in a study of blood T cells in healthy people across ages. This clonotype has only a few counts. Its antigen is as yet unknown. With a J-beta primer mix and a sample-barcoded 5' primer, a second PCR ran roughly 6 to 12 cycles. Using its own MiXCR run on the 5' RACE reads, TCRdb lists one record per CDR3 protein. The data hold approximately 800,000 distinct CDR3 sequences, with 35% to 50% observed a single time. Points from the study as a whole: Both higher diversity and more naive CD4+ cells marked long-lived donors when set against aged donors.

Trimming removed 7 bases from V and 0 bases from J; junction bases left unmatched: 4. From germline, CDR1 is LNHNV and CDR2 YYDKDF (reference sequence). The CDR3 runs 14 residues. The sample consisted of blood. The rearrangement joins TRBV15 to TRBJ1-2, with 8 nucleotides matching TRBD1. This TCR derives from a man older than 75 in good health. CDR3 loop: CATTLDRANYGYTF. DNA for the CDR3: TGTGCCACCACCCTGGACAGGGCTAACTATGGCTACACCTTC.